This T cell receptor beta chain was observed in a study of shared clonotypes between healthy human individuals. This clone was seen only once. What it binds is unknown. Here immunoSEQ multiplex PCR was the method, and the copy in TCRdb shows in-frame clones only, minus some. This table holds some 2,100,000 clones, approximately 94% found once. Germline V gene sequence: CDR1 LGHNA, CDR2 YNFKEQ. Trimming stripped 0 bases from V and 5 bases from J, with 16 bases between. The CDR3 extends over 16 amino acids. Naive CD8 cells comprised CD45RO-negative, CCR7-positively selected cells, excluding terminally differentiated effector memory CD45RA+ cells. Findings and caveats of the study: The naive CD4 repertoires of several donors were compared, and roughly 5% of clonotypes were shared.

Input material: naive CD8+ T cells from PBMCs. The source is a man aged 18 to 30 in good health. Some clones in this sample may be carry-over from other donors' samples. The chain joins TRBV4-2 to TRBJ2-5, with a weak D call TRBD1 (5 bases). CDR3 coding DNA: TGTGCCAGCAGCCAAGAGGCCAGGGTTGGGCGGGAGACCCAGTACTTC. It translates to CASSQEARVGRETQYF.